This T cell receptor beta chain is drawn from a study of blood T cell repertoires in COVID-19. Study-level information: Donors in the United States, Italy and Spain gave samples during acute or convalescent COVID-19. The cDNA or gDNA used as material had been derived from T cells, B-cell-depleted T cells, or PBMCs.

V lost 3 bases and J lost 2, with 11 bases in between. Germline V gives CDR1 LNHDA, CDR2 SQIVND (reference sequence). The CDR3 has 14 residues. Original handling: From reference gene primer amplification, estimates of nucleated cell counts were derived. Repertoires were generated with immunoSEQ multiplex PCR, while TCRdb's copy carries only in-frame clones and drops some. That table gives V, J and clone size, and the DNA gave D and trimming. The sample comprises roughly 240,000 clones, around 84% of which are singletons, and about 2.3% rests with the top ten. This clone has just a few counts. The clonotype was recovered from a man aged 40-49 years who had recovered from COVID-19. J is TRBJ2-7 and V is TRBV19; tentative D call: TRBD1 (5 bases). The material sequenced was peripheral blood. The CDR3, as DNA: TGTGCCAGTAGTATGGTAACAGGACCCTACGAGCAGTACTTC. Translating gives CASSMVTGPYEQYF. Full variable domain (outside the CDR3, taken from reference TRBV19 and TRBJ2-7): DGGITQSPKYLFRKEGQNVTLSCEQNLNHDAMYWYRQDPGQGLRLIYYSQIVNDFQKGDIAEGYSVSREKKESFPLTVTSAQKNPTAFYLCASSMVTGPYEQYFGPGTRLTVT.